A single sample is the source of the 32 T cell receptor beta chains below, sequenced in a study of blood T cell repertoires in COVID-19. The repertoire was sequenced with immunoSEQ multiplex PCR; TCRdb's copy has only in-frame clones and lacks some. Of some 120,000 clones listed, less than 90% are singletons. The sequenced material came from peripheral blood. All receptors derive from a woman older than 75 with acute or convalescent COVID-19.

This clone was found once. The J gene is TRBJ2-3, the V gene TRBV5-6, with 9 bases that match TRBD1. CDR1 and CDR2 from the germline V gene are SGHDT and YYEEEE. The CDR3 covers 14 residues. After removal of 10 bases from V and 0 bases from J, the junction contained 6 bases not matched to a gene. CDR3: CAVGTGISTDTQYF. The CDR3 nucleotides read TGTGCCGTCGGGACAGGGATAAGCACAGATACGCAGTATTTT.

The chain combines TRBV5-1 with TRBJ2-1; TRBD2 agrees at 11 bases. V shed 4 bases and J 6 bases; nucleotides not matched to a gene: 3. The CDR3 has 14 amino acids. The germline CDR1 and CDR2 sequences are SGHRS and YFSETQ. DNA of the CDR3: TGCGCCAGCAGCCCGGGACTAGCGGCCAATGAGCAGTTCTTC. It encodes CASSPGLAANEQFF.

The CDR3 here is CASNYPGGTTEAFF. CDR3 DNA sequence: TGTGCCAGTAACTACCCTGGGGGGACCACTGAAGCTTTCTTT. The chain recombines TRBV19 with TRBJ1-1; weak D call: TRBD1 (5 bases). Germline values: CDR1 LNHDA, CDR2 SQIVND (reference sequence). CDR3 length: 14 amino acids. Trimming took off 7 bases at V and 4 bases at J, with 16 bases between the two ends.

V and J are TRBV29-1 and TRBJ1-1; no reliable D call. This CDR3 has 11 amino acids. Trimming took 7 bases from V and 6 from J, leaving 12 bases between them. Germline V lookup: CDR1 SQVTM, CDR2 ANQGSEA. CDR3 nucleotide sequence: TGCAGCGGAAAAATGAGAGCTGAAGCTTTCTTT. Translation: CSGKMRAEAFF.

V gene TRBV4-2 combines with J gene TRBJ1-3; maybe TRBD1 (6 bases). The V gene's germline CDR1 is LGHNA and CDR2 YNFKEQ. The CDR3 is made up of 14 amino acids. Deletions cut 2 bases from V and 1 base from J, with 6 bases between. This chain's CDR3 is CASSQQGSGNTIYF. The CDR3 nucleotides read TGTGCCAGCAGCCAACAGGGGTCTGGAAACACCATATATTTT.

V usage is TRBV5-1 and J usage is TRBJ1-1; D remains ambiguous. The CDR3 has 12 amino acids. Looked up from germline, CDR1 is SGHRS and CDR2 is YFSETQ. With 1 base removed from V and 7 bases from J, the gap between germline ends came to 8 bases. Here the CDR3 reads CASSLLGGEAFF. CDR3 sequence (DNA): TGCGCCAGCAGCTTGCTAGGCGGTGAAGCTTTCTTT.

The rearrangement joins TRBV5-4 to TRBJ2-3; TRBD1 might be the D (5 bases). Germline lookup yields CDR1 SGHNT and CDR2 YYREEE (reference sequence). V was pared by 1 base and J by 6 bases, with 12 bases between. The CDR3 length is 14 residues. CDR3 sequence: CASSLKGLTDTQYF. In nucleotides, the CDR3 is TGTGCCAGCAGCTTGAAGGGGCTTACCGATACGCAGTATTTT.

This clone has just one count. V gene TRBV9 combines with J gene TRBJ2-5, with TRBD2 identical over 8 bases. The CDR3 is 16 residues long. V gave up 1 base and J gave up 4 bases; unmatched junction bases: 9. Germline V gene sequence: CDR1 SGDLS, CDR2 YYNGEE. The CDR3 coding sequence is TGTGCCAGCAGCGTACGGGAGGGCCTAGGGGGAGAGACCCAGTACTTC. Its protein is CASSVREGLGGETQYF.

J is TRBJ1-1 and V is TRBV20-1; D remains unclear. V gave up 3 bases and J gave up 5 bases, with 13 bases separating them. CDR1 is DFQATT and CDR2 is SNEGSKA in the germline V gene (reference sequence). The CDR3 extends over 13 amino acids. The CDR3 reads CSASDSLGTEAFF. The DNA of the CDR3 is TGCAGTGCTAGTGATAGCCTTGGAACTGAAGCTTTCTTT.

J is TRBJ1-4 and V is TRBV5-1; 9 bases align to TRBD1. In germline, CDR1 is SGHRS, CDR2 YFSETQ. After removal of 7 bases from V and 0 bases from J, the junction contained 4 bases not matched to a gene. The CDR3 extends over 15 amino acids. CDR3 sequence (DNA): TGCGCCAGCGGGACAGGGATTGCAACTAATGAAAAACTGTTTTTT. It encodes CASGTGIATNEKLFF. Complete variable domain (other parts from reference TRBV5-1 and TRBJ1-4): KAGVTQTPRYLIKTRGQQVTLSCSPISGHRSVSWYQQTPGQGLQFLFEYFSETQRNKGNFPGRFSGRQFSNSRSEMNVSTLELGDSALYLCASGTGIATNEKLFFGSGTQLSVL.

The chain combines TRBV7-9 with TRBJ1-4, with 9 bases fitting TRBD1. Germline V CDR1 and CDR2: SEHNR, FQNEAQ (reference sequence). Unmatched junction bases numbered 3, after V lost 5 bases and J lost 11 bases. This CDR3 has 12 amino acids. The CDR3 sequence is CASSVGTGKLFF. In DNA, the CDR3 is TGTGCCAGCAGCGTCGGGACAGGGAAACTGTTTTTT.

A single count supports this clone. V is TRBV3-1 (or the pseudogene TRBV3-2) and J is TRBJ1-2, with D possibly being TRBD1 (6 bases). CDR3 size: 14 residues. Germline assignment: CDR1 LGHDT and CDR2 YNNKEL (reference sequence). Trimming stripped 3 bases from V and 5 bases from J, with 13 bases between. The CDR3 reads CASSHGGARYGYTF. CDR3 nucleotides: TGTGCCAGCAGCCACGGGGGGGCAAGATATGGCTACACCTTC.

In DNA form, the CDR3 reads TGTGCCAGCAGTGAACAGAACACTGAAGCTTTCTTT. This codes for CASSEQNTEAFF. The chain is built from TRBV2 and TRBJ1-1; D not certain. CDR1 SNHLY and CDR2 FYNNEI come from the germline V gene. Trimming shortened V by 2 bases and J by 1 base, and 2 bases separated the two germline ends. This CDR3 has 12 residues. Drawing the rest from reference TRBV2 and TRBJ1-1, the complete variable domain is EPEVTQTPSHQVTQMGQEVILRCVPISNHLYFYWYRQILGQKVEFLVSFYNNEISEKSEIFDDQFSVERPDGSNFTLKIRSTKLEDSAMYFCASSEQNTEAFFGQGTRLTVV.

V usage is TRBV11-2 and J usage is TRBJ1-6; 7 nucleotides agree with TRBD1. CDR3 length: 13 residues. Germline CDR1 and CDR2: SGHAT and FQNNGV. V lost 5 bases to trimming and J lost 7 bases; unmatched junction nucleotides: 2. The CDR3 protein is CASSPDRNSPLHF. The CDR3 DNA reads as TGTGCCAGCAGCCCGGACAGGAATTCACCCCTCCACTTT.

The CDR3 DNA sequence: TGTGCCAGCAGCGCAGGGGTGGGAACCTCCTACGAGCAGTACTTC. Translating it yields CASSAGVGTSYEQYF. The rearrangement joins TRBV6-5 to TRBJ2-7, with D maybe TRBD1 (6 bases). The CDR3 sequence is 15 residues long. Trimming shortened V by 6 bases and J by 0 bases, and 15 bases separated the two germline ends. Germline loops: CDR1 MNHEY, CDR2 SVGAGI.

The chain employs TRBV4-1 and TRBJ1-5, with D unresolved. The germline V and J ends were trimmed by 1 base and 3 bases, with 7 bases remaining between them. The CDR3 contains 14 residues. Per the germline V gene, CDR1 is MGHRA and CDR2 is YSYEKL. The CDR3 reads CASSQGRDNQPQHF. The CDR3 region has the DNA TGCGCCAGCAGCCAAGGGAGGGACAATCAGCCCCAGCATTTT.

V and J are TRBV10-2 and TRBJ2-2, with D perhaps TRBD2 (6 bases). The CDR3 contains 15 residues. V lost 6 bases and J 4 bases, leaving 15 bases between the germline ends. Germline CDR1 WSHSY, CDR2 SAAADI. The CDR3 sequence is CASSMTRVATGELFF. CDR3 sequence (DNA): TGCGCCAGCAGCATGACTAGAGTGGCCACCGGGGAGCTGTTTTTT.

The genes are TRBV4-3 and TRBJ2-1, with a tentative D call TRBD1 (6 bases). Per the germline V gene, CDR1 is LGHNA and CDR2 is YSLEER. The V end lost 1 base, the J end lost 7 bases, and 8 bases lay between the germline ends. The CDR3 consists of 13 residues. The CDR3 sequence is CASSQVTGNEQFF. DNA for the CDR3: TGCGCCAGCAGCCAAGTAACAGGGAATGAGCAGTTCTTC.

The rearrangement links TRBV19 to TRBJ1-3; D ambiguous. Germline V gene lookup returns CDR1 LNHDA and CDR2 SQIVND (reference sequence). This CDR3 region has 14 residues. V lost 7 bases and J 0 bases, leaving 10 bases between the germline ends. CDR3 DNA: TGTGCCAGTACCACGGTGTCCTCTGGAAACACCATATATTTT. Translating gives CASTTVSSGNTIYF.

The chain is built from TRBV7-5 and TRBJ1-5. TRBV7-5 is deemed a pseudogene. The CDR3 is made up of 14 amino acids. CDR3 loop: CARSPEESNQPQHF. CDR3 DNA: TGTGCCAGAAGCCCGGAGGAATCCAATCAGCCCCAGCATTTT.

V usage is TRBV28 and J usage is TRBJ1-6; 7 positions agree with TRBD1. This CDR3 is built from 16 residues. With V trimmed by 2 bases and J by 4 bases, 5 bases remained unmatched. Germline CDR1 MDHEN, CDR2 SYDVKM. The CDR3, as DNA: TGTGCCAGCAGTTTAATACAGGGGACATATAATTCACCCCTCCACTTT. Translated, it gives CASSLIQGTYNSPLHF.

The V call is TRBV3-1 (or the pseudogene TRBV3-2), the J call TRBJ1-2, with TRBD1 matching 9 bases. V lost 5 bases and J lost 9; bases outside the gene matches: 4. This CDR3 spans 12 amino acids. Germline lookup yields CDR1 LGHDT and CDR2 YNNKEL (reference sequence). In DNA form, the CDR3 reads TGTGCCAGCAGCTACGGACAGGGGAGCTACACCTTC. This sequence encodes CASSYGQGSYTF.

The chain joins TRBV24-1 to TRBJ1-3; D remains unclear. Trimming stripped 9 bases from V and 2 bases from J, with 16 bases between. The CDR3 totals 15 residues. CDR1 KGHDR and CDR2 SFDVKD come from the germline V gene. DNA of the CDR3: TGTGCCACCCCAAGCTATCCTTACGCTGGAAACACCATATATTTT. It translates to CATPSYPYAGNTIYF.

The chain is built from TRBV19 and TRBJ1-3, with no clear D. Germline lookup yields CDR1 LNHDA and CDR2 SQIVND (reference sequence). The V and J ends lost 4 bases and 0 bases respectively, with 19 bases between them. This CDR3 is 18 amino acids long. CDR3 residues: CASSTRRGSALSGNTIYF. The CDR3 DNA is TGTGCCAGTAGTACCCGGAGAGGGTCAGCGCTCTCTGGAAACACCATATATTTT.

The gene calls are TRBV5-6 and TRBJ1-6, with 7 bases matching TRBD1. The CDR3 covers 16 residues. Per the germline V gene, CDR1 is SGHDT and CDR2 is YYEEEE. With V trimmed by 4 bases and J by 5 bases, 9 bases remained unmatched. CDR3 sequence reads: CASSILTGLDNSPLHF. The CDR3 bases are TGTGCCAGCAGCATACTGACAGGGTTGGATAATTCACCCCTCCACTTT.

The J gene is TRBJ2-5, the V gene TRBV2, with a possible D match to TRBD1 (6 bases). From germline, CDR1 is SNHLY and CDR2 FYNNEI. The CDR3 runs 13 residues. V lost 8 bases and J 2 bases, leaving 12 bases between the germline ends. CDR3: CASGGAAQETQYF. DNA for the CDR3: TGTGCCAGCGGGGGCGCAGCACAAGAGACCCAGTACTTC.

The CDR3 DNA sequence: TGTGCCAGCAGTCCAGGGGGCTGGACTGAAGCTTTCTTT. Its protein is CASSPGGWTEAFF. This chain links TRBV12-3 or TRBV12-4 with TRBJ1-1, with 8 bases matching TRBD1. The ends lost 5 bases at V and 5 bases at J; junction bases unmatched: 4. The CDR3 covers 13 residues.

This clone occurred once. V and J are TRBV6-6 and TRBJ1-2, with 7 bases aligning to TRBD1. J lost 4 bases, V lost 2 bases, and 7 bases had no gene match. The CDR3 is made up of 15 amino acids. Germline lookup yields CDR1 MNHNY and CDR2 SVGAGI (reference sequence). DNA for the CDR3: TGTGCCAGCAGTTACCGGGGCAGGGGGTCCTATGGCTACACCTTC. Residues: CASSYRGRGSYGYTF.

The chain carries TRBV3-1 (or the pseudogene TRBV3-2) and TRBJ1-2, with TRBD1 identical over 11 bases. Germline V gene lookup returns CDR1 LGHDT and CDR2 YNNKEL (reference sequence). This CDR3 is 13 amino acids long. V dropped 4 bases and J dropped 8; count of bases not matched to a gene: 3. CDR3 amino acids: CASSPGQGVGYTF. The CDR3 region has the DNA TGTGCCAGCAGCCCGGGACAGGGGGTCGGCTACACCTTC.

This clone was recorded a few times. The chain employs TRBV27 and TRBJ1-1; 9 nucleotides agree with TRBD1. Germline lookup yields CDR1 MNHEY and CDR2 SMNVEV (reference sequence). Unmatched junction bases numbered 8, after V lost 5 bases and J lost 4 bases. This CDR3 has 15 amino acids. This CDR3 is CASSARQGVGTEAFF. The CDR3 bases are TGTGCCAGCAGTGCAAGACAGGGGGTCGGCACTGAAGCTTTCTTT.

The V call is TRBV21-1, the J call TRBJ2-1; the listed D gene, TRBD2, was not tested against the DNA. TRBV21-1 is an annotated pseudogene. The CDR3 length is 14 residues. This chain's CDR3 is CAGPGGGSYNEQFF. Written as DNA, the CDR3 is TGTGCCGGTCCGGGGGGTGGGTCCTACAATGAGCAGTTCTTC.

The chain recombines TRBV4-2 with TRBJ1-1; D is perhaps TRBD1 (5 bases). CDR1 is LGHNA and CDR2 is YNFKEQ in the germline V gene. The V end lost 0 bases, the J end lost 4 bases, and 18 bases lay between the germline ends. The CDR3 is 17 residues long. In nucleotides, the CDR3 is TGTGCCAGCAGCCAAGAGGGCTGGCGGGGCCGGGGCACTGAAGCTTTCTTT. This sequence encodes CASSQEGWRGRGTEAFF.